What follows describes a single TCR beta chain. Its target is unknown. These data are taken from a study of T-cell reconstitution after alpha-beta-depleted transplantation in children. Study findings and constraints: Diversity of TCRbeta at day 60 was high in some patients, arising from surviving recipient T cells and thymic progenitors. T-cell counts and diversity were attributed mostly to newly produced T cells one year after transplant.

Per the germline V gene, CDR1 is ENHRY and CDR2 is SYGVKD. The germline V and J ends were trimmed by 8 bases and 0 bases, with 8 bases remaining between them. The CDR3 extends over 13 amino acids. Unique molecular identifiers were incorporated during preparation of the TCRbeta library. TCRdb processed the PCR reads anew with MiXCR; each CDR3 protein has one entry. Of 700,000 to 850,000 distinct CDR3 sequences in the sample, roughly 15% were seen once. The V call is TRBV10-3, the J call TRBJ2-4; D is possibly TRBD1 (5 bases). The receptor was isolated from a male patient under 18 who had a stem cell transplant for acute lymphoblastic leukemia, so the T cells may come from the graft donor. Material: PBMCs, mostly from graft donor cells, obtained 360 days after TCRalphabeta/CD19-depleted stem cell transplant. Here the CDR3 reads CAIGAIAKNIQYF. The CDR3 DNA reads as TGTGCCATCGGGGCCATAGCCAAAAACATTCAGTACTTC.